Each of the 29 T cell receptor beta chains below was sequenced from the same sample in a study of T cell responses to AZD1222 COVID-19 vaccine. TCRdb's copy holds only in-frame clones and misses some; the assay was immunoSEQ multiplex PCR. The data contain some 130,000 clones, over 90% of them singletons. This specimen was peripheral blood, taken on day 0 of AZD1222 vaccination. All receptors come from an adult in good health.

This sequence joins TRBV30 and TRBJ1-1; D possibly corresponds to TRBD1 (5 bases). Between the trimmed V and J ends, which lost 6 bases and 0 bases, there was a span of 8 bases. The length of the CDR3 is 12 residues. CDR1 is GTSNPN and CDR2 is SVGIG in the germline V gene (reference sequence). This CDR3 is CACRTMNTEAFF. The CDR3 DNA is TGTGCCTGTAGGACAATGAACACTGAAGCTTTCTTT. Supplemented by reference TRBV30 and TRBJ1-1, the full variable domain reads SQTIHQWPATLVQPVGSPLSLECTVEGTSNPNLYWYRQAAGRGLQLLFYSVGIGQISSEVPQNLSASRPQDRQFILSSKKLLLSDSGFYLCACRTMNTEAFFGQGTRLTVV.

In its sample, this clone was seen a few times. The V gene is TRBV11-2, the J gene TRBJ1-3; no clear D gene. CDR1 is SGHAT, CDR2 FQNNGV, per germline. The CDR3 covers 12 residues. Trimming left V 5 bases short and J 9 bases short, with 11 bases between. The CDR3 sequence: CASSAWISTIYF. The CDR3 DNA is TGTGCCAGCAGCGCCTGGATCTCCACCATATATTTT. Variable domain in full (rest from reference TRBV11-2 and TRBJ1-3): EAGVAQSPRYKIIEKRQSVAFWCNPISGHATLYWYQQILGQGPKLLIQFQNNGVVDDSQLPKDRFSAERLKGVDSTLKIQPAKLEDSAVYLCASSAWISTIYFGEGSWLTVV.

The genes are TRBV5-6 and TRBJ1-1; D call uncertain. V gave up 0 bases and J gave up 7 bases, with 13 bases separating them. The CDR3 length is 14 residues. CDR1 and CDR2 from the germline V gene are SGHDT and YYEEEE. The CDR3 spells CASSLVGRRNEAFF. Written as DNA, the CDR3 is TGTGCCAGCAGCTTGGTCGGCAGAAGAAATGAAGCTTTCTTT.

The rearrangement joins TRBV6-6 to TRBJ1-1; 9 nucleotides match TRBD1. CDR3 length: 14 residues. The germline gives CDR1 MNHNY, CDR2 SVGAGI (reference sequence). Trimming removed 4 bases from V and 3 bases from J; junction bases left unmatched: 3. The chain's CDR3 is CASSSQGAHTEAFF. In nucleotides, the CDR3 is TGTGCCAGCAGTTCACAGGGGGCACACACTGAAGCTTTCTTT.

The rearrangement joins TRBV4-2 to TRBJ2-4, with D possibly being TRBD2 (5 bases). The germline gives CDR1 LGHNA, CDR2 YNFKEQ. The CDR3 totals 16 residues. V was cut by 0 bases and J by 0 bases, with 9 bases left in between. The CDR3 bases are TGTGCCAGCAGCCAAGATCGGGGATTAGCCAAAAACATTCAGTACTTC. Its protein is CASSQDRGLAKNIQYF.

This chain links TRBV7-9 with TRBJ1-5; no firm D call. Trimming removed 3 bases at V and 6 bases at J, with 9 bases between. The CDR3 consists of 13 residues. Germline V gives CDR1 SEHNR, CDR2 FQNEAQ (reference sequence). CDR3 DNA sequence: TGTGCCAGCAGCTTGAGGGCGGGTCAGCCCCAGCATTTT. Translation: CASSLRAGQPQHF.

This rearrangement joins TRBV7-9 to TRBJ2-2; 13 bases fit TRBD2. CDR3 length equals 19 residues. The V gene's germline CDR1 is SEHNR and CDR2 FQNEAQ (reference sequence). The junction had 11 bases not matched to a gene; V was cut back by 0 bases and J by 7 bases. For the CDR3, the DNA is TGTGCCAGCAGCTTAGCGATCGACCCACTAGCGGGAGGGGTCGGGGAGCTGTTTTTT. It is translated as CASSLAIDPLAGGVGELFF.

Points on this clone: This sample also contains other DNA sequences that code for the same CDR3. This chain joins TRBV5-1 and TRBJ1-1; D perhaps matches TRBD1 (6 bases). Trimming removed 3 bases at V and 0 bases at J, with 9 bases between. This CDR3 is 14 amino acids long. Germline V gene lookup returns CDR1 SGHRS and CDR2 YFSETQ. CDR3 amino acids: CASSSGAMNTEAFF. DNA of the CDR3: TGCGCCAGCAGCTCGGGGGCGATGAACACTGAAGCTTTCTTT. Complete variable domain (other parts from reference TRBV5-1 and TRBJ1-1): KAGVTQTPRYLIKTRGQQVTLSCSPISGHRSVSWYQQTPGQGLQFLFEYFSETQRNKGNFPGRFSGRQFSNSRSEMNVSTLELGDSALYLCASSSGAMNTEAFFGQGTRLTVV.

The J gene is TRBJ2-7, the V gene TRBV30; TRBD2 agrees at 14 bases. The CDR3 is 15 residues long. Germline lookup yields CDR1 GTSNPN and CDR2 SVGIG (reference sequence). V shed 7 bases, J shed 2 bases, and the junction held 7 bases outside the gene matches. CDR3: CAFRGGLAGAYEQYF. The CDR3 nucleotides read TGTGCCTTTCGGGGGGGACTAGCGGGAGCCTACGAGCAGTACTTC.

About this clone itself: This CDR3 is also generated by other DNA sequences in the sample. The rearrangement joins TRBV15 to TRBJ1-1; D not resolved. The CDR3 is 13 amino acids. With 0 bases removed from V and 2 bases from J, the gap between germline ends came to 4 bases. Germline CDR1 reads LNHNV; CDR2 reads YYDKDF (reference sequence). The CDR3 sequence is CATSRDRNTEAFF. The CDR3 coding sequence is TGTGCCACCAGCAGAGATCGTAACACTGAAGCTTTCTTT.

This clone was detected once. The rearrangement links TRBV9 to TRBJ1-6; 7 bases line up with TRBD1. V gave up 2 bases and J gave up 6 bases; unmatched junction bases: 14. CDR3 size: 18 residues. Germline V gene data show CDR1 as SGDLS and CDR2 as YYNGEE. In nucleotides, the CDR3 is TGTGCCAGCAGCGTTGCTCCATTTTTGACAGGGCCTAATTCACCCCTCCACTTT. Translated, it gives CASSVAPFLTGPNSPLHF.

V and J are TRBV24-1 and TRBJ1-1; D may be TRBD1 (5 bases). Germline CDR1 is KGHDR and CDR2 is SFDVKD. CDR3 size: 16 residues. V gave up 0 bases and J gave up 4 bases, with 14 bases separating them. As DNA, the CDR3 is TGTGCCACCAGTGATTTGACAGGCCAGACGTTCACTGAAGCTTTCTTT. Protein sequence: CATSDLTGQTFTEAFF.

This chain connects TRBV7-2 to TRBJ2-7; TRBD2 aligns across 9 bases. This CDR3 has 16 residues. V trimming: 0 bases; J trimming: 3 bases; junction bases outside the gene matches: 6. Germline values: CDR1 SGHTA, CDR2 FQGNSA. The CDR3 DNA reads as TGTGCCAGCAGCTTAGCAGCTAGCGGGATTCTCTACGAGCAGTACTTC. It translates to CASSLAASGILYEQYF.

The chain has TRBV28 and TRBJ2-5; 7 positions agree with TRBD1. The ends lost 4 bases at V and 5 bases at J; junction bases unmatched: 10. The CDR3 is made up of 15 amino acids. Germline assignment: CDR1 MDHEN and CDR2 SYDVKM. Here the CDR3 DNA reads TGTGCCAGCAGTTACTTAAGCTCAGGGGGTGAGACCCAGTACTTC. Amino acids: CASSYLSSGGETQYF.

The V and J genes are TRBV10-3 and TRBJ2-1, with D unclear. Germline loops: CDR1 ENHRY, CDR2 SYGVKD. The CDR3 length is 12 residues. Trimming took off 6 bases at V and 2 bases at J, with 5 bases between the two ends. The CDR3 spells CAIRNPYNEQFF. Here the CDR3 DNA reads TGTGCCATCAGAAACCCCTACAATGAGCAGTTCTTC.

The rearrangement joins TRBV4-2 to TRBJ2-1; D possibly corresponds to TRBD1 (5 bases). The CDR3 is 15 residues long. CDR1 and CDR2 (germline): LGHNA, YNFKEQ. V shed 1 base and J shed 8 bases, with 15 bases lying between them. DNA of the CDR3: TGTGCCAGCAGCCAAGTGTATAACAGGATCCATGAGCAGTTCTTC. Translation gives CASSQVYNRIHEQFF.

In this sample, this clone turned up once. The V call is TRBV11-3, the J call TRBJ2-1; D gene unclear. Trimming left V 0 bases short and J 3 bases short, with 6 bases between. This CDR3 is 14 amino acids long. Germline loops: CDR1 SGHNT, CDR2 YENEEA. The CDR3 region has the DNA TGTGCCAGCAGCTTAGATGGGGACTACAATGAGCAGTTCTTC. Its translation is CASSLDGDYNEQFF.

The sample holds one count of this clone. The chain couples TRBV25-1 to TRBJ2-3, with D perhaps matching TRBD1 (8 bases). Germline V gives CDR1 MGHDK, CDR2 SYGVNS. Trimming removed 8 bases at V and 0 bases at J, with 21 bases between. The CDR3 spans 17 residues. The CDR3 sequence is CASGWTGRELSTDTQYF. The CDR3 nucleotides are TGTGCCAGCGGATGGACAGGGAGGGAACTTAGCACAGATACGCAGTATTTT.

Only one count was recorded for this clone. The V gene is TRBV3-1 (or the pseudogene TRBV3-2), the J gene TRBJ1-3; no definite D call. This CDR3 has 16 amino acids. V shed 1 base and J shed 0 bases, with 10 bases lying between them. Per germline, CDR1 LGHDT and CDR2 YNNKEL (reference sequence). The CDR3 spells CASSQGTESSGNTIYF. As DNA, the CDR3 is TGTGCCAGCAGCCAAGGCACGGAGAGCTCTGGAAACACCATATATTTT.

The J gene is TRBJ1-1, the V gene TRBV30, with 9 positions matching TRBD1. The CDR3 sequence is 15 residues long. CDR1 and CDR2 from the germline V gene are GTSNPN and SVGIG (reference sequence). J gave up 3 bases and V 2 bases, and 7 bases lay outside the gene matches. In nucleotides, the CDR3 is TGTGCCTGGAGTCCGAGCCGGACAGGGGACACTGAAGCTTTCTTT. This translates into CAWSPSRTGDTEAFF.

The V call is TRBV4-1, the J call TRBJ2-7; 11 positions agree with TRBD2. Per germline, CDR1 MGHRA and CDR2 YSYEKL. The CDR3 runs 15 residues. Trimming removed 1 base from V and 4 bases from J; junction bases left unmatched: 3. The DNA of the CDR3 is TGCGCCAGCAGCCAAGGGACTAGCGGGTTGTACGAGCAGTACTTC. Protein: CASSQGTSGLYEQYF.

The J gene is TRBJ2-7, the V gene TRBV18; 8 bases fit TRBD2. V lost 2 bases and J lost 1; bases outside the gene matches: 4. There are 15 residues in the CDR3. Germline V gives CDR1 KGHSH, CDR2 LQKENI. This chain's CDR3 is CASSPTAGESYEQYF. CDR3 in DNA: TGTGCCAGCTCACCAACAGCGGGAGAGTCCTACGAGCAGTACTTC.

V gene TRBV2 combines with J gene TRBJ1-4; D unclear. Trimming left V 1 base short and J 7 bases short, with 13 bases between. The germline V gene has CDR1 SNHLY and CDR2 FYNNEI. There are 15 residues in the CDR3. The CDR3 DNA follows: TGTGCCAGCAGTGAAGACATTAGTCCGAGTGAAAAACTGTTTTTT. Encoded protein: CASSEDISPSEKLFF.

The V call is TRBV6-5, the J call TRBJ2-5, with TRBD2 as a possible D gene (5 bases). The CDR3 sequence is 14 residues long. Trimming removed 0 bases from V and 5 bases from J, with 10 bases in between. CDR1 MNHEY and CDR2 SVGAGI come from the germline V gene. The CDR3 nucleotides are TGTGCCAGCAGTTACTCCAGAACGGGGGAGACCCAGTACTTC. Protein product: CASSYSRTGETQYF.

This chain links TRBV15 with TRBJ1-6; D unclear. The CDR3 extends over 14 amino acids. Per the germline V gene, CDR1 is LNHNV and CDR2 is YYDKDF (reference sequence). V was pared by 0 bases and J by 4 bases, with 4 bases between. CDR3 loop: CATSREMYNSPLHF. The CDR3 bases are TGTGCCACCAGCAGAGAAATGTATAATTCACCCCTCCACTTT.

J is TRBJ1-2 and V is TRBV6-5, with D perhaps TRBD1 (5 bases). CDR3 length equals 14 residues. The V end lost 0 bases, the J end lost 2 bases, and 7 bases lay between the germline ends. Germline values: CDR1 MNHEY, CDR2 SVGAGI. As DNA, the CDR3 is TGTGCCAGCAGTTACTCCAGGGTGAACTATGGCTACACCTTC. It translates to CASSYSRVNYGYTF.

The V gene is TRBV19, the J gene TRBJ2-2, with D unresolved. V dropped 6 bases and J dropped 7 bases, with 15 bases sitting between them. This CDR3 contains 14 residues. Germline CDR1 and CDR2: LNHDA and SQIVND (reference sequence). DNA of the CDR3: TGTGCCAGTAGCCTGGACCTCGTCTACGGGGAGCTGTTTTTT. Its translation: CASSLDLVYGELFF. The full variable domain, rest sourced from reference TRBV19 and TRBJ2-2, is DGGITQSPKYLFRKEGQNVTLSCEQNLNHDAMYWYRQDPGQGLRLIYYSQIVNDFQKGDIAEGYSVSREKKESFPLTVTSAQKNPTAFYLCASSLDLVYGELFFGEGSRLTVL.

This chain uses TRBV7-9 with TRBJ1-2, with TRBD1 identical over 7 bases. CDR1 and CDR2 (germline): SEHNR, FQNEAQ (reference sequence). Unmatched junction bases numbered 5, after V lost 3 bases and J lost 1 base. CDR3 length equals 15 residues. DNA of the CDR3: TGTGCCAGCAGCTTGGGGACAGCCTTTAACTATGGCTACACCTTC. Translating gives CASSLGTAFNYGYTF. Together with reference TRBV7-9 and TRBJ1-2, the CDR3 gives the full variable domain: DTGVSQNPRHKITKRGQNVTFRCDPISEHNRLYWYRQTLGQGPEFLTYFQNEAQLEKSRLLSDRFSAERPKGSFSTLEIQRTEQGDSAMYLCASSLGTAFNYGYTFGSGTRLTVV.

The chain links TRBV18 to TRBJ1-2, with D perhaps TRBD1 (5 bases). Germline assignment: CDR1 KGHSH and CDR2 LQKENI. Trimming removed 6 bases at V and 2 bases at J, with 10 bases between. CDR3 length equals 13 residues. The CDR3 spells CASSQGGNYGYTF. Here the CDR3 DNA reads TGTGCCAGCTCCCAGGGAGGAAACTATGGCTACACCTTC. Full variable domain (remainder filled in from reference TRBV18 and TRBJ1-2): NAGVMQNPRHLVRRRGQEARLRCSPMKGHSHVYWYRQLPEEGLKFMVYLQKENIIDESGMPKERFSAEFPKEGPSILRIQQVVRGDSAAYFCASSQGGNYGYTFGSGTRLTVV.